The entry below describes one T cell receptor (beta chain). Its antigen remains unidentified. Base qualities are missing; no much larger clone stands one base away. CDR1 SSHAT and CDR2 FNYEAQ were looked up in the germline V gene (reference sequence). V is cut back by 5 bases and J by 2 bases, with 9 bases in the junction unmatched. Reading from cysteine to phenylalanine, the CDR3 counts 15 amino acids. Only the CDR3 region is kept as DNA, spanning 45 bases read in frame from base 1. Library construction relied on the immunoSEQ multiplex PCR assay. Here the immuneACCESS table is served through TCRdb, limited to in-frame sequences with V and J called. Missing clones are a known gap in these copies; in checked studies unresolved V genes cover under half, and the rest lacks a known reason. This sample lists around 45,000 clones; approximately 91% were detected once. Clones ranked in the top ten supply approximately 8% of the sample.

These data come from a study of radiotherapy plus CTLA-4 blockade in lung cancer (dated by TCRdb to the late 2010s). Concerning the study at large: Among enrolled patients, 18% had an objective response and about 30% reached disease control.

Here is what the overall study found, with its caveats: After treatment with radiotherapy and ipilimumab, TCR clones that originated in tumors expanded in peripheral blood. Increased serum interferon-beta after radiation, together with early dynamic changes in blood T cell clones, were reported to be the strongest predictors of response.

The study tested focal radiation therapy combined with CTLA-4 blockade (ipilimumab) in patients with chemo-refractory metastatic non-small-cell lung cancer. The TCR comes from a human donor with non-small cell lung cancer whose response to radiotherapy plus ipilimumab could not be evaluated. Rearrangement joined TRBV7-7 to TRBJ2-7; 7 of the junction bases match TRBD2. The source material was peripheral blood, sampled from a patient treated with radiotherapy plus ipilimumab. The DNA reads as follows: TGTGCCAGCAGCCCACTGGGGGGGGAGCCCTACGAGCAGTACTTC. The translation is CASSPLGGEPYEQYF.